This record looks at one TCR beta chain sequence and its context. This sample was taken from a study of blood T cell repertoires in COVID-19. Study at large: Acute and convalescent COVID-19 samples came from the United States, Italy and Spain. Sources were T cells, B-cell-depleted T cells, or PBMCs; the material itself was cDNA or gDNA.

Germline V gives CDR1 MNHEY, CDR2 SMNVEV (reference sequence). V was trimmed by 5 bases and J by 8 bases, leaving 16 bases between them. CDR3 length equals 13 residues. In the study's own analysis: Estimates of nucleated cell counts were drawn from the amplification of reference gene primers. Using immunoSEQ multiplex PCR, the repertoire was profiled, and TCRdb retains in-frame clones only, with some absent. The V and J calls and clone size were taken over from that table, and D and trimming were inferred from the DNA. The repertoire holds 45,000 or so clones, with about 85% as singletons. Sequencing used peripheral blood. The chain has TRBV27 and TRBJ2-7, with D tentatively TRBD1 (6 bases). The TCR was taken from a woman of 80 years or more with acute or convalescent COVID-19. The CDR3 reads CASSVSWDNKQYF. CDR3 nucleotides: TGTGCCAGCAGTGTAAGTTGGGACAACAAGCAGTACTTC.